Listed below are T cell receptor beta chains from one sample, sequenced in a study of neoadjuvant anti-PD-1 for oral cavity cancer. Measured with immunoSEQ multiplex PCR; TCRdb has only the in-frame clones, and not every one. This sample has around 70,000 clones; around 83% occur once, and the top ten carry roughly 3.4%. The source material was PBMCs, sampled after nivolumab (anti-PD-1) treatment. These receptors were collected from a person aged 40-85 years with oral cavity squamous cell carcinoma. Both conserved end residues are part of each CDR3. The D gene is left open where the match is weak. Not every row has a clone size; where given, it reads once, few, many or a size class.

V gene: TRBV28
J gene: TRBJ2-3
CDR3 length: 15
D gene: TRBD2
clone size: .
CDR3 protein: CASSISGAYTDTQYF
CDR3 DNA: TGTGCCAGCAGTATTAGCGGGGCGTACACAGATACGCAGTATTTT

V gene: TRBV5-4
J gene: TRBJ2-3
CDR3 length: 15
D gene: .
clone size: .
CDR3 protein: CASSRRQDGTDTQYF
CDR3 DNA: TGTGCCAGCAGCCGGCGACAGGACGGCACAGATACGCAGTATTTT

V gene: TRBV7-9
J gene: TRBJ2-5
CDR3 length: 14
D gene: TRBD1
clone size: once
CDR3 protein: CASSVGTGRETQYF
CDR3 DNA: TGTGCCAGCAGCGTAGGGACAGGGAGAGAGACCCAGTACTTC

V gene: TRBV27
J gene: TRBJ2-2
CDR3 length: 15
D gene: .
clone size: .
CDR3 protein: CASSPRGNWAGELFF
CDR3 DNA: TGTGCCAGCAGTCCCCGGGGGAATTGGGCCGGGGAGCTGTTTTTT

V gene: TRBV11-3
J gene: TRBJ2-1
CDR3 length: 16
D gene: TRBD2
clone size: .
CDR3 protein: CASSLDASAGSNEQFF
CDR3 DNA: TGTGCCAGCAGCTTAGATGCCTCAGCGGGGTCCAATGAGCAGTTCTTC

V gene: TRBV7-9
J gene: TRBJ1-2
CDR3 length: 12
D gene: TRBD1
clone size: .
CDR3 protein: CASRTGIGGYTF
CDR3 DNA: TGTGCCAGCAGGACAGGGATAGGGGGCTACACCTTC

V gene: TRBV6-5
J gene: TRBJ2-7
CDR3 length: 14
D gene: .
clone size: .
CDR3 protein: CASSPPGSTYEQYF
CDR3 DNA: TGTGCCAGCAGCCCCCCCGGGAGCACCTACGAGCAGTACTTC

V gene: TRBV5-1
J gene: TRBJ1-3
CDR3 length: 14
D gene: .
clone size: once
CDR3 protein: CASSLDSSGNTIYF
CDR3 DNA: TGCGCCAGCAGCTTAGATTCCTCTGGAAACACCATATATTTT

V gene: TRBV28
J gene: TRBJ1-5
CDR3 length: 11
D gene: TRBD1
clone size: .
CDR3 protein: CASIRQGTMHF
CDR3 DNA: TGTGCCAGCATCCGACAGGGCACGATGCATTTT

V gene: TRBV5-4
J gene: TRBJ1-5
CDR3 length: 17
D gene: .
clone size: .
CDR3 protein: CASIPSLPSYSNQPQHF
CDR3 DNA: TGTGCCAGCATCCCCTCCCTACCAAGCTATAGCAATCAGCCCCAGCATTTT

V gene: TRBV10-2
J gene: TRBJ2-7
CDR3 length: 14
D gene: .
clone size: .
CDR3 protein: CASSVQPGSYEQYF
CDR3 DNA: TGCGCCAGCAGCGTGCAACCTGGCTCCTACGAGCAGTACTTC

V gene: TRBV28
J gene: TRBJ2-2
CDR3 length: 19
D gene: TRBD2
clone size: once
CDR3 protein: CASSSLSRLAGVATGELFF
CDR3 DNA: TGTGCCAGCAGTTCGTTATCGCGACTAGCGGGAGTGGCCACCGGGGAGCTGTTTTTT

V gene: TRBV14
J gene: TRBJ1-4
CDR3 length: 14
D gene: .
clone size: .
CDR3 protein: CASSPTGMREKLFF
CDR3 DNA: TGTGCCAGCAGCCCGACAGGAATGCGAGAAAAACTGTTTTTT

V gene: TRBV6-5
J gene: TRBJ2-7
CDR3 length: 12
D gene: .
clone size: .
CDR3 protein: CASRGTTYEQYF
CDR3 DNA: TGTGCCAGCAGGGGGACAACCTACGAGCAGTACTTC

V gene: TRBV10-3
J gene: TRBJ2-3
CDR3 length: 15
D gene: .
clone size: .
CDR3 protein: CAISVNGQATDTQYF
CDR3 DNA: TGTGCCATCAGTGTAAACGGACAAGCCACAGATACGCAGTATTTT

V gene: TRBV28
J gene: TRBJ2-3
CDR3 length: 14
D gene: TRBD1
clone size: .
CDR3 protein: CASRTGTVTDTQYF
CDR3 DNA: TGTGCCAGCAGAACCGGGACAGTCACAGATACGCAGTATTTT